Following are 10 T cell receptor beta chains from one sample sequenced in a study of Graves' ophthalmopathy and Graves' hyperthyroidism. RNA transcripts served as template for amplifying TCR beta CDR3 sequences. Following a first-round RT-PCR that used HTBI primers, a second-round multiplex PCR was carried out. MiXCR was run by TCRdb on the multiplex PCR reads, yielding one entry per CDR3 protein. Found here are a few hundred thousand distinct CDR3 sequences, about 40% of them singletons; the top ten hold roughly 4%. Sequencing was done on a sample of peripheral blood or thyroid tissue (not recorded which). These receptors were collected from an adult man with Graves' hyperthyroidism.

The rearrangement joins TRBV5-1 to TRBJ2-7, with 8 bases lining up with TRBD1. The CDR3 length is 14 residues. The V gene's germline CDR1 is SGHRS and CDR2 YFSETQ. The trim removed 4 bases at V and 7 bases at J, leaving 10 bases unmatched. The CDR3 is CASSLPGGTGEQYF. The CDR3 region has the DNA TGCGCCAGCAGCCTGCCAGGGGGCACCGGGGAGCAGTACTTC. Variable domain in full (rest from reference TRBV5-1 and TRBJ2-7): KAGVTQTPRYLIKTRGQQVTLSCSPISGHRSVSWYQQTPGQGLQFLFEYFSETQRNKGNFPGRFSGRQFSNSRSEMNVSTLELGDSALYLCASSLPGGTGEQYFGPGTRLTVT.

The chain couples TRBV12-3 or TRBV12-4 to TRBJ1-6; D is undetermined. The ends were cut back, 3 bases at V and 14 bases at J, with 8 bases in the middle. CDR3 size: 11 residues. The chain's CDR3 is CASSFGGSLHF. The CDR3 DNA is TGTGCCAGCAGTTTCGGAGGATCCCTCCACTTT.

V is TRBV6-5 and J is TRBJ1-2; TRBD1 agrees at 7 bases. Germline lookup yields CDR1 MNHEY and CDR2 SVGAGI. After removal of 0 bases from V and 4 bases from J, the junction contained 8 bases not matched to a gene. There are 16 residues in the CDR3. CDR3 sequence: CASSYSPTGAFYGYTF. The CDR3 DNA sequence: TGTGCCAGCAGTTACTCGCCTACAGGGGCCTTCTATGGCTACACCTTC.

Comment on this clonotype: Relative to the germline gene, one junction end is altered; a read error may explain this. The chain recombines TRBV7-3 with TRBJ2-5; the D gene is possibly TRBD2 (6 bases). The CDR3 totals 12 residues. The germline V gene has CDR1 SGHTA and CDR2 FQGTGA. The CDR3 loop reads CASSLEGVDSHF. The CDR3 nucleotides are TGCGCCAGCAGCTTGGAGGGTGTGGACTCTCACTTC.

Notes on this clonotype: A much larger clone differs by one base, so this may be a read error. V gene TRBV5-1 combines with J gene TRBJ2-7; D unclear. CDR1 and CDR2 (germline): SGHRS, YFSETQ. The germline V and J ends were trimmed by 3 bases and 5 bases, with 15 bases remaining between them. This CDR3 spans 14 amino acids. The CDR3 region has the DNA TGCGCCAGCAGCTCCGAGGCGGCCGCCCACGAGCAGTACTTC. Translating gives CASSSEAAAHEQYF. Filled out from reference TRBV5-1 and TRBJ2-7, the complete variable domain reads KAGVTQTPRYLIKTRGQQVTLSCSPISGHRSVSWYQQTPGQGLQFLFEYFSETQRNKGNFPGRFSGRQFSNSRSEMNVSTLELGDSALYLCASSSEAAAHEQYFGPGTRLTVT.

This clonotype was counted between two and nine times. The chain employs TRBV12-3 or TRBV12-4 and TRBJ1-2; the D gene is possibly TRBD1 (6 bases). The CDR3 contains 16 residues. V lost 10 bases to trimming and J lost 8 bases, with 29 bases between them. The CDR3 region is CAISPPTGTRGKGYTF. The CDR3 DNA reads TGTGCCATCTCTCCGCCAACAGGGACTCGTGGAAAAGGCTACACCTTC.

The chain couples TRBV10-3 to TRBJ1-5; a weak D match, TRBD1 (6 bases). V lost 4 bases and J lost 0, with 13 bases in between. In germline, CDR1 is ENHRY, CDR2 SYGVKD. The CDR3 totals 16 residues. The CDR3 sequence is CAISALDSYSNQPQHF. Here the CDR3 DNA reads TGTGCCATCAGTGCTTTGGACAGCTATAGCAATCAGCCCCAGCATTTT.

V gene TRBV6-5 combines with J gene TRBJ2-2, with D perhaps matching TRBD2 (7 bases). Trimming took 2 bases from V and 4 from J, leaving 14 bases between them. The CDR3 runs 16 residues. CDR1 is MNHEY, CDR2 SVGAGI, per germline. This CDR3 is CASSYTRGAGTGELFF. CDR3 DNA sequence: TGTGCCAGCAGTTACACCCGGGGGGCCGGCACCGGGGAGCTGTTTTTT.

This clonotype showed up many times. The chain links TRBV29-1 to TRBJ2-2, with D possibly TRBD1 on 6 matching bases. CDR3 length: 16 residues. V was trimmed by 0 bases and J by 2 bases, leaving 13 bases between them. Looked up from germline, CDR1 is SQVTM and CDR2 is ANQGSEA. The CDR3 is CSVEDRAGTNTGELFF. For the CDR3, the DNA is TGCAGCGTTGAAGATCGTGCAGGGACAAACACCGGGGAGCTGTTTTTT.

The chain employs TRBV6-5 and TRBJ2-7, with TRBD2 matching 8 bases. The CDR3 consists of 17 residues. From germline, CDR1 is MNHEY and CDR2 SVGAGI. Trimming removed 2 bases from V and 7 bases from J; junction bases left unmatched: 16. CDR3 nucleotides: TGTGCCAGCAGTTACCTCAGCGGGAGCTTGTACACCGGGGAGCAGTACTTC. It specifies CASSYLSGSLYTGEQYF.